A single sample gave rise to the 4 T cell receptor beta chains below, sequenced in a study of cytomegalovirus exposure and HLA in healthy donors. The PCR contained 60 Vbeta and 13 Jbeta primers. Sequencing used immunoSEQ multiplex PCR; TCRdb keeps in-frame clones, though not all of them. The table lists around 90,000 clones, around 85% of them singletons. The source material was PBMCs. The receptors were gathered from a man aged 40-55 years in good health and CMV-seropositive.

Written as DNA, the CDR3 is TGTGCCAGCACCGCTATAGGGACAGACGATAACTATGGCTACACCTTC. The encoded protein is CASTAIGTDDNYGYTF. V and J are TRBV6-6 and TRBJ1-2; 7 bases align to TRBD1. V lost 7 bases to trimming and J lost 1 base; unmatched junction nucleotides: 12. The CDR3 spans 16 residues. Per germline, CDR1 MNHNY and CDR2 SVGAGI (reference sequence).

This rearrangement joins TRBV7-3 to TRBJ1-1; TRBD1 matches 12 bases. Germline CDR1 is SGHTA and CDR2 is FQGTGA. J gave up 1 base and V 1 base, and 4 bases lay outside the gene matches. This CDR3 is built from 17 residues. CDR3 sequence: CASSLSGTGGGNTEAFF. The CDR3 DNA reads TGTGCCAGCAGCTTAAGTGGGACAGGGGGCGGGAACACTGAAGCTTTCTTT.

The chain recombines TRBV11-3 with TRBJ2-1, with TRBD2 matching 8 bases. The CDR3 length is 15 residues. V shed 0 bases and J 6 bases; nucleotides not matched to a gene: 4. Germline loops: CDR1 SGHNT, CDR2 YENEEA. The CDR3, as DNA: TGTGCCAGCAGCTTAGATCTCGGGGGGGGCAATGAGCAGTTCTTC. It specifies CASSLDLGGGNEQFF.

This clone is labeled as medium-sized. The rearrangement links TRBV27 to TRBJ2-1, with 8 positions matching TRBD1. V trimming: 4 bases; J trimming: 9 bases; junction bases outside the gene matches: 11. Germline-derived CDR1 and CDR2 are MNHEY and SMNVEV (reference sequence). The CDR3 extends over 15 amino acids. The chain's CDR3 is CASSSRTGIRGEQFF. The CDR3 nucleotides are TGTGCCAGCAGTTCCCGGACAGGGATTAGAGGTGAGCAGTTCTTC.